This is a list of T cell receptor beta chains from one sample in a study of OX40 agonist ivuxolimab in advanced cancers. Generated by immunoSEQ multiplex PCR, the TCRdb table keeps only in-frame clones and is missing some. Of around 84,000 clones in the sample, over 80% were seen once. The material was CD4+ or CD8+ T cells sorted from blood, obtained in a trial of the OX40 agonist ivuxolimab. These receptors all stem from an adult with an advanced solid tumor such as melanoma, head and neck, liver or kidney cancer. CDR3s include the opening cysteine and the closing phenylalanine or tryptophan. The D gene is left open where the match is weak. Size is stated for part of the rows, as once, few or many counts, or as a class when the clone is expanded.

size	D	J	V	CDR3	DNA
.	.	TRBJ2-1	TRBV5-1	CASSLAGELSYNEQFF	TGCGCCAGCAGCTTGGCGGGGGAGCTCTCCTACAATGAGCAGTTCTTC
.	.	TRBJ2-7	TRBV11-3	CASSFTAARVHEQYF	TGTGCCAGCAGCTTTACTGCGGCTAGAGTCCACGAGCAGTACTTC
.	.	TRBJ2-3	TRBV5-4	CASSSRDGGTDTQYF	TGTGCCAGCAGCTCCCGGGACGGCGGCACAGATACGCAGTATTTT
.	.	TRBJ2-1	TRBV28	CASSLYREFYGEQFF	TGTGCCAGCAGTTTATACCGGGAGTTTTATGGTGAGCAGTTCTTC
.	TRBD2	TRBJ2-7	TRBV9	CASSVGLAGESEQYF	TGTGCCAGCAGCGTGGGACTAGCGGGAGAAAGCGAGCAGTACTTC
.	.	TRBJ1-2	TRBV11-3	CATGTNGYTF	TGTGCCACCGGGACTAACGGCTACACCTTC
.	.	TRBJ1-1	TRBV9	CASSVRETGTEAFF	TGTGCCAGCAGCGTAAGAGAGACTGGGACTGAAGCTTTCTTT
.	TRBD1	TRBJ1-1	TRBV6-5	CASRSDREGTEAFF	TGTGCCAGCAGGTCGGACAGGGAGGGCACTGAAGCTTTCTTT
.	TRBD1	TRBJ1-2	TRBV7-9	CASSLGGQGHASGYTF	TGTGCCAGCAGCTTAGGCGGACAGGGGCATGCATCGGGCTACACCTTC
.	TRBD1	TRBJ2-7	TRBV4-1	CASSHTGTGNPAQYF	TGCGCCAGCAGCCACACCGGGACAGGGAATCCCGCGCAGTACTTC
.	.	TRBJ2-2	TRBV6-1	CASSETYTGELFF	TGTGCCAGCAGCGAGACGTACACCGGGGAGCTGTTTTTT
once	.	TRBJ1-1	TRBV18	CASSPEGGLTEAFF	TGTGCCAGCTCACCGGAGGGGGGTTTGACTGAAGCTTTCTTT
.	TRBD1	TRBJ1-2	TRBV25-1	CASRGQGINYGYTF	TGTGCCAGCAGGGGACAGGGAATCAACTATGGCTACACCTTC
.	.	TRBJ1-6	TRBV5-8	CASSFTESPLHF	TGTGCCAGCAGCTTTACAGAGTCACCCCTCCACTTT